The 2 T cell receptor beta chains given below trace back to one sample, sequenced in a study of blood T cell repertoires in COVID-19. Measured with immunoSEQ multiplex PCR; TCRdb has only the in-frame clones, and not every one. The sample holds 90,000 to 100,000 clones; approximately 90% are singletons and the top ten take 15%. Sequencing input: peripheral blood. The receptors shown here come from a human donor in a cohort sampled during active COVID-19.

The V call is TRBV6-2 or TRBV6-3, the J call TRBJ1-1; D perhaps matches TRBD1 (6 bases). Germline V gives CDR1 MNHEY, CDR2 SVGEGT. The CDR3 has 13 residues. Trimming pared 3 bases from V and 4 bases from J, leaving 9 bases between. The DNA for the CDR3 is TGTGCCAGCAGTTATGGCAGGGGCACTGAAGCTTTCTTT. As protein: CASSYGRGTEAFF.

This chain uses TRBV19 with TRBJ1-1; D not certain. The germline V and J ends were trimmed by 5 bases and 4 bases, with 20 bases remaining between them. This CDR3 has 16 amino acids. Germline V CDR1 and CDR2: LNHDA, SQIVND (reference sequence). CDR3 in amino acids: CASSSADLIGGTEAFF. CDR3 nucleotides: TGTGCCAGTAGTTCGGCGGATCTTATAGGTGGCACTGAAGCTTTCTTT. Drawing the rest from reference TRBV19 and TRBJ1-1, the complete variable domain is DGGITQSPKYLFRKEGQNVTLSCEQNLNHDAMYWYRQDPGQGLRLIYYSQIVNDFQKGDIAEGYSVSREKKESFPLTVTSAQKNPTAFYLCASSSADLIGGTEAFFGQGTRLTVV.